The clone carrying this T cell receptor (beta chain) was picked up many times. The antigen remains undetermined. This sample is part of a study of Graves' ophthalmopathy and Graves' hyperthyroidism. Overall study: Peripheral blood sampling occurred at initial diagnosis, before any treatment.

Amplified TCR beta CDR3 regions were obtained using RNA transcripts as template. Following a first-round RT-PCR that used HTBI primers, a second-round multiplex PCR was carried out. TCRdb reanalysed the multiplex PCR reads using MiXCR and keeps one entry per CDR3 protein. The sample has 350,000 to 400,000 distinct CDR3 sequences, 15% seen once; the top ten hold around 7%. Study-level findings and limits: Blood also harbored most expanded thyroid clonotypes above 0.001 frequency.

Trimming shortened V by 1 base and J by 5 bases, and 12 bases separated the two germline ends. The CDR3 loop spans 14 amino acids. CDR1 and CDR2 (germline): SGHTA, FQGNSA. Diagnosis was based on clinical symptoms, serum thyroxine, TRAb, thyroid ultrasound and orbital computed tomography. As the starting material, roughly 9.8 ml of fresh peripheral blood yielded the PBMCs. The receptor's source is a woman between 18 and 30 years old with stable Graves' hyperthyroidism. The sequencing sample was made of peripheral blood. V and J are TRBV7-2 and TRBJ2-7; TRBD2 might be the D (5 bases). The CDR3 DNA reads as TGTGCCAGCAGCTTAGGGCTAGCTGGCCACGAGCAGTACTTC. The encoded protein is CASSLGLAGHEQYF.